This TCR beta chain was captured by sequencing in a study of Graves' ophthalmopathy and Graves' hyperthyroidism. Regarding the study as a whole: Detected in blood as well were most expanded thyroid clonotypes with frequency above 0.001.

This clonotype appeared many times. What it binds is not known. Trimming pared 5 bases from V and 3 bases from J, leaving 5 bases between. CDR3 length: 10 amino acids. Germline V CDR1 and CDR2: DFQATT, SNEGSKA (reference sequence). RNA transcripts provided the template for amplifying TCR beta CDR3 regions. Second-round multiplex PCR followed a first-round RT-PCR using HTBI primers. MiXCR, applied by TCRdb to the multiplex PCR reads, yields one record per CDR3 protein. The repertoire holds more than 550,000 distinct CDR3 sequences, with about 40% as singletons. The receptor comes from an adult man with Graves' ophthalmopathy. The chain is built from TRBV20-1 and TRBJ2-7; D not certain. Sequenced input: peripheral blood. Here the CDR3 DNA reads TGCAGTGCTGGGAACTACGAGCAGTACTTC. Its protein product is CSAGNYEQYF.